These 22 T cell receptor beta chains originate from one sample sequenced in a study of Ad26.COV2.S vaccination and SARS-CoV-2 variants. The treatment was: some 20 received Ad26.COV2.S at low or high dose, single or two shots; about 5 received placebo; per-sample allocation not given. Samples were taken on day 63 after the first vaccine or placebo injection. The protocol was immunoSEQ multiplex PCR, while the TCRdb copy is restricted to in-frame clones and leaves out a portion. The sample includes roughly 700,000 clones, approximately 88% seen only once; the top ten take about 1.5%. This specimen consisted of peripheral blood, obtained in a trial of Ad26.COV2.S vaccine versus placebo. The origin of the receptors is a person between 18 and 59 years old who received the Ad26.COV2.S COVID-19 vaccine or a placebo.

V usage is TRBV5-8 and J usage is TRBJ1-1; weak D call: TRBD1 (6 bases). Trimming pared 3 bases from V and 5 bases from J, leaving 20 bases between. Looked up from germline, CDR1 is SGHTS and CDR2 is YDEGEE. This CDR3 has 16 amino acids. Here the CDR3 DNA reads TGTGCCAGCAGCTCACAGGGCTTTGGAGGTTGGACTGAAGCTTTCTTT. Residues: CASSSQGFGGWTEAFF.

This clone occurred once. Other DNA sequences in this specimen translate into the identical CDR3. The gene calls are TRBV9 and TRBJ2-7; D may be TRBD1 or TRBD2 (5 bases each). The V and J ends lost 2 bases and 0 bases respectively, with 12 bases between them. Looked up from germline, CDR1 is SGDLS and CDR2 is YYNGEE. There are 15 residues in the CDR3. The CDR3 DNA is TGTGCCAGCAGCGTCGGGGACGCCAGCTCCTACGAGCAGTACTTC. Its protein is CASSVGDASSYEQYF.

The CDR3 sequence: CASLGVYSNQPQHF. CDR3 DNA sequence: TGTGCCAGCCTGGGGGTGTATAGCAATCAGCCCCAGCATTTT. The rearrangement uses TRBV6-5 and TRBJ1-5, with a possible D match to TRBD1 (5 bases). The germline V and J ends were trimmed by 8 bases and 0 bases, with 11 bases remaining between them. The CDR3 length is 14 residues. CDR1 MNHEY and CDR2 SVGAGI come from the germline V gene.

The chain recombines TRBV7-2 with TRBJ2-3; 9 nucleotides match TRBD2. This CDR3 is 16 amino acids long. Per germline, CDR1 SGHTA and CDR2 FQGNSA. V was clipped by 5 bases and J by 5 bases; unmatched bases: 11. CDR3 in DNA: TGTGCCAGCAGCGTGGCTAGTAGCGGGGGAAGAGATACGCAGTATTTT. This gives the protein CASSVASSGGRDTQYF.

V gene TRBV24-1 combines with J gene TRBJ1-4; D ambiguous. Trimming pared 2 bases from V and 7 bases from J, leaving 7 bases between. From germline, CDR1 is KGHDR and CDR2 SFDVKD. This CDR3 is built from 13 residues. The chain's CDR3 is CATSDSRSEKLFF. In DNA form, the CDR3 reads TGTGCCACCAGTGATTCCCGGTCTGAAAAACTGTTTTTT.

There are a few counts of this clone. Other DNA sequences in this sample translate to the same CDR3. The genes are TRBV7-9 and TRBJ2-7; no definite D call. CDR1 is SEHNR, CDR2 FQNEAQ, per germline (reference sequence). V gave up 1 base and J gave up 3 bases, with 7 bases separating them. The CDR3 sequence is 13 residues long. The CDR3 spells CASSLEAVYEQYF. The CDR3 DNA sequence: TGTGCCAGCAGCTTAGAGGCAGTCTACGAGCAGTACTTC.

This sequence joins TRBV19 and TRBJ2-7; unclear D gene. The CDR3 consists of 15 residues. With 1 base removed from V and 1 base from J, the gap between germline ends came to 11 bases. The germline V gene encodes CDR1 LNHDA and CDR2 SQIVND (reference sequence). The CDR3 loop is CASSIGAERSYEQYF. CDR3 DNA sequence: TGTGCCAGTAGTATAGGGGCCGAGAGATCCTACGAGCAGTACTTC.

The CDR3 is CSVGDRASNYGYTF. In nucleotides, the CDR3 is TGCAGCGTTGGAGACAGGGCCTCTAACTATGGCTACACCTTC. The chain combines TRBV29-1 with TRBJ1-2, with 7 positions matching TRBD1. Germline V gene data show CDR1 as SQVTM and CDR2 as ANQGSEA. This CDR3 region has 14 residues. Germline trimming cut 4 bases from V and 0 bases from J; bases unmatched to any gene: 5.

The rearrangement joins TRBV7-9 to TRBJ2-1, with D perhaps matching TRBD2 (5 bases). Germline assignment: CDR1 SEHNR and CDR2 FQNEAQ (reference sequence). The CDR3 is 12 amino acids. Trimming removed 5 bases from V and 7 bases from J, with 9 bases in between. The CDR3 loop reads CASSLDWNEQFF. CDR3 coding DNA: TGTGCCAGCAGCCTGGACTGGAATGAGCAGTTCTTC.

Points on this clone: The same CDR3 is also encoded by other DNA sequences in this sample. The chain joins TRBV4-3 to TRBJ2-2; TRBD1 matches 7 bases. V gave up 1 base and J gave up 3 bases; unmatched junction bases: 2. Germline V gene data show CDR1 as LGHNA and CDR2 as YSLEER. This CDR3 comprises 15 residues. This chain's CDR3 is CASSQGQGDTGELFF. In nucleotides, the CDR3 is TGCGCCAGCAGCCAAGGACAGGGAGACACCGGGGAGCTGTTTTTT.

The J gene is TRBJ2-7, the V gene TRBV5-4, with 8 nucleotides matching TRBD2. V shed 3 bases, J shed 2 bases, and the junction held 10 bases outside the gene matches. Germline lookup yields CDR1 SGHNT and CDR2 YYREEE (reference sequence). This CDR3 region has 16 residues. For the CDR3, the DNA is TGTGCCAGCAGCTCCCGGTCAGCGGGAGAAACCTACGAGCAGTACTTC. Protein: CASSSRSAGETYEQYF.

The chain recombines TRBV3-1 (or the pseudogene TRBV3-2) with TRBJ1-4; D is unresolved. The CDR3 loop spans 16 amino acids. The germline V gene encodes CDR1 LGHDT and CDR2 YNNKEL (reference sequence). Trimming stripped 1 base from V and 4 bases from J, with 13 bases between. The CDR3 nucleotides are TGTGCCAGCAGCCAAGCCTCAGCAGGAAATAATGAAAAACTGTTTTTT. This encodes CASSQASAGNNEKLFF.

The chain joins TRBV4-3 to TRBJ2-7; D may be TRBD1 (6 bases). The CDR3 runs to 17 residues. The V gene lost 4 bases and the J gene lost 2 bases, with 21 bases spanning the gap. CDR1 and CDR2 from the germline V gene are LGHNA and YSLEER. This CDR3 is CASSPGRGGQLPYEQYF. The CDR3 DNA is TGCGCCAGCAGCCCCGGCCGTGGAGGACAGCTACCCTACGAGCAGTACTTC.

A single count supports this clone. The chain has TRBV12-3 or TRBV12-4 and TRBJ2-3; maybe TRBD2 (5 bases). The CDR3 is 13 residues long. The germline V and J ends were trimmed by 6 bases and 4 bases, with 11 bases remaining between them. This chain's CDR3 is CASSPTGSDTQYF. The CDR3 coding sequence is TGTGCCAGCAGCCCAACGGGGTCAGATACGCAGTATTTT.

The genes are TRBV19 and TRBJ2-2, with D uncertain. Between the trimmed V and J ends, which lost 2 bases and 10 bases, there was a span of 8 bases. The CDR3 sequence is 12 residues long. Germline V gene data show CDR1 as LNHDA and CDR2 as SQIVND (reference sequence). CDR3 in amino acids: CASSIRPKELFF. The DNA for the CDR3 is TGTGCCAGTAGTATAAGACCAAAGGAGCTGTTTTTT.

The CDR3 here is CAYREYSVGELFF. The CDR3 region has the DNA TGTGCCTACAGGGAGTATAGTGTCGGGGAGCTGTTTTTT. The V gene is TRBV30, the J gene TRBJ2-2; possibly TRBD1 for D (6 bases). Germline lookup yields CDR1 GTSNPN and CDR2 SVGIG (reference sequence). V was clipped by 7 bases and J by 7 bases, with 16 bases between them. The CDR3 extends over 13 amino acids.

The chain carries TRBV11-2 and TRBJ1-1; D call uncertain. The CDR3 covers 15 residues. With 1 base removed from V and 0 bases from J, the gap between germline ends came to 9 bases. Germline V gene sequence: CDR1 SGHAT, CDR2 FQNNGV. CDR3 DNA: TGTGCCAGCAGCTTAGGGGCAGCAATGAACACTGAAGCTTTCTTT. It yields the protein CASSLGAAMNTEAFF.

The chain couples TRBV10-3 to TRBJ2-7; TRBD1 is a possible D gene (6 bases). Trimming removed 11 bases from V and 7 bases from J, with 24 bases in between. Per germline, CDR1 ENHRY and CDR2 SYGVKD. This CDR3 has 14 amino acids. This CDR3 reads CAAEEAQGLGEQYF. The DNA of the CDR3 is TGTGCCGCCGAGGAAGCACAGGGTCTCGGGGAGCAGTACTTC.

The J gene is TRBJ2-1, the V gene TRBV30, with 9 bases that match TRBD1. CDR3 length: 15 residues. Germline-derived CDR1 and CDR2 are GTSNPN and SVGIG (reference sequence). After removal of 3 bases from V and 9 bases from J, the junction contained 12 bases not matched to a gene. The CDR3 is CAWSALGQGKSEQFF. Here the CDR3 DNA reads TGTGCCTGGAGCGCCCTCGGACAGGGGAAAAGTGAGCAGTTCTTC. Full variable domain (outside the CDR3, taken from reference TRBV30 and TRBJ2-1): SQTIHQWPATLVQPVGSPLSLECTVEGTSNPNLYWYRQAAGRGLQLLFYSVGIGQISSEVPQNLSASRPQDRQFILSSKKLLLSDSGFYLCAWSALGQGKSEQFFGPGTRLTVL.

This CDR3 reads CASSFPGTGGAETQYF. The CDR3 bases are TGTGCCAGCAGCTTCCCCGGGACAGGGGGCGCGGAGACCCAGTACTTC. V gene TRBV5-6 combines with J gene TRBJ2-5; 12 bases map to TRBD1. The CDR3 sequence is 16 residues long. Germline V gene lookup returns CDR1 SGHDT and CDR2 YYEEEE. With V trimmed by 2 bases and J by 5 bases, 7 bases remained unmatched.

The rearrangement uses TRBV12-2 and TRBJ1-2; the table's D call, TRBD1, has no DNA check behind it. TRBV12-2 is termed a pseudogene. This CDR3 comprises 17 residues. Written as DNA, the CDR3 is TGTGCAAGTCGCTTGGTGACTAAGACAGGGCGGAACTATGGCTACACCTTC. Translation: CASRLVTKTGRNYGYTF.

The chain carries TRBV27 and TRBJ1-5; weak D call: TRBD1 (5 bases). The CDR3 spans 16 residues. Trimming cost V 0 bases and J 2 bases, with 11 bases left between them. The germline CDR1 and CDR2 sequences are MNHEY and SMNVEV (reference sequence). The CDR3 nucleotides are TGTGCCAGCAGTTTATCGGGGGGGATGGGCAATCAGCCCCAGCATTTT. Translated: CASSLSGGMGNQPQHF.